The entry below gives a single T cell receptor beta chain sequence along with its context. The junction and the germline gene differ at one end; a read error may be behind it. The record originates from a study of T cells in Graves' hyperthyroidism and ophthalmopathy. Germline-derived CDR1 and CDR2 are DFQATT and SNEGSKA (reference sequence). CDR3 length equals 14 residues. Amplified TCR beta CDR3 regions derived from RNA transcripts. TCR CDR3 regions were first amplified by RT-PCR with HTBI primers. TCRdb analysed the multiplex PCR reads with MiXCR anew, one entry per CDR3 protein. This sample carries about 600,000 distinct CDR3 sequences, 13% to 15% of them seen once, and the ten largest clones take roughly 7.1%. Diagnoses used clinical symptoms, serum thyroxine and TRAb, thyroid ultrasound and orbital computed tomography.

Sequenced input: blood. The V gene is TRBV20-1, the J gene TRBJ2-5; 11 bases fit TRBD2. The sequence was obtained from a woman between 18 and 30 years old with Graves' ophthalmopathy. The CDR3 loop reads CSYTSGSGQEAQYF. The CDR3 region has the DNA TGCAGTTACACTAGCGGGAGTGGGCAAGAGGCCCAGTACTTC.